This T cell receptor beta chain was found in a study of beta chain features in type 1 diabetes (dated by TCRdb to the late 2010s). General notes on the study: Mean age, gender distribution, total cell number and subset yield did not differ between patients and healthy donors. The study compared TCRB repertoires of sorted circulating CD4+ T cell subsets between recently diagnosed type 1 diabetes patients and matched healthy donors. Regulatory and stem cell-like memory subsets were isolated from only 8 patients and roughly eight healthy donors, whereas naive and central memory subsets came from all 28 donors. A total of 85 million to 140 million sorted cells were examined across all samples, and a strong correlation was observed between cell number per subset and RNA yield. Study-level results and caveats: Naive, central memory and regulatory TCRB repertoires appeared more similar among patients than among healthy donors. Because cDNA rather than genomic DNA was sequenced, highly expressing activated cells could have been over-represented, although no difference in activation and CD3 levels was found between groups. PCR might favor shorter templates, but patient and control samples were amplified and corrected together, so any skew would affect both groups equally. A moderate but significant shortening of TCRB CDR3 length was observed in type 1 diabetes patients in all four CD4+ subsets. HLA sub-analyses involved small numbers of individuals, so any influence of HLA type on TCRB rearrangement remained unresolved. Fewer insertions and more nucleotide deletions at VDJ recombination sites were observed in patients with type 1 diabetes, implying thymic rearrangement abnormalities.

Note on this clone: It lacks a known antigen. One base away there is no much larger clone; base qualities are not given.

V and J lose 0 bases and 9 bases, and a span of 11 bases separates them. The germline V gene sets CDR1 to SGHRS and CDR2 to YFSETQ. The CDR3 contains 13 residues, cysteine and phenylalanine counted. The retained sequence is limited to the CDR3, 39 bases, with the frame set at the first base. The High Capacity cDNA Reverse Transcription Kit was used to reverse transcribe all of the isolated RNA, meaning that expressed TCRB transcripts were what got sequenced. Naive, central memory and regulatory T cell samples underwent deep immunoSEQ sequencing, averaging around 3.6 million total reads per sample. After sorted cells were lysed in RLT buffer, RNA was extracted with DNase-treated RNeasy Micro or Mini kits, with the choice depending on cell number. To prevent cross-contamination, every cell subset was processed on its own, while patient and healthy donor samples were processed together. The immunoSEQ multiplex PCR was used to amplify TCRB sequences from cDNA, yielding 87-bp fragments that span the CDR3 region. The amplicons were sequenced using the Illumina HiSeq platform. As for how the authors treated the data: PCR bias was corrected computationally using synthetic template baselines, and reads within Hamming distance 2 were collapsed, with unmergeable singletons discarded. Reads were aligned against IMGT so that V, D and J genes, CDR3 length and insertions or deletions at six rearrangement sites could be assigned. Within each subset, clonotype counts were normalized to sorted cell number, and only after that were true diversity and Gini coefficients computed with the tcR R package. Repertoire sharing was quantified using the overlap coefficient calculated on TCRB nucleotide sequences. TCRdb carries this immuneACCESS record with in-frame sequences only. Its versions omit some clonotypes, under half of them owing to an unresolved V gene in the studies checked, with the rest unexplained. V and J calls and clone size follow that table, whereas D and trimming were derived from the DNA. The sample data list 130,000 to 150,000 clones, and around 51% of these were observed just once. 0.35% to 0.45% of the sample is taken by the ten largest.

Each donor gave one peripheral blood draw, averaging approximately 0.11 L, which was collected into heparinised tubes. Naive, central memory, regulatory and stem cell-like memory CD4+ T cells were sorted on a BD FACSAria II using a panel including CD45RO, CCR7, CD25, CD127, CD95 and CD27. All sorted populations exceeded 95% purity. Right away, PBMCs were isolated by Lymphoprep density gradient centrifugation and were stained directly, with no culture step. So that batch effects would be minimized, each experiment stained and sorted samples in pairs, pairing one healthy donor with one patient. Material for sequencing was Tregs from blood. This sample's cell subset or site label indicates: regulatory CD4+ T cells. The chain employs TRBV5-1 and TRBJ2-3, with TRBD1 perhaps the D gene, on 6 matching bases. This sequence was found in a man between 18 and 29 years old in good health. The sequence in DNA is TGCGCCAGCAGCTTGGCGGGGCAGGGGACGCAGTATTTT. Its product reads: CASSLAGQGTQYF.